A selection of T cell receptor beta chains follows, all from one sample in a study of blood T cell repertoires in COVID-19. Libraries were prepared by immunoSEQ multiplex PCR; TCRdb keeps only in-frame clonotypes and omits some of them. The profile shows 120,000 to 150,000 clones, 75% to 90% of them singletons. The sample comprised PBMCs or T cells enriched from blood (not recorded which). These receptors were taken from a man aged 45-65 years in a cohort exposed to, infected with or recovered from COVID-19 (not recorded which). CDR3s include the opening cysteine and the closing phenylalanine or tryptophan. Fields, in order: CDR3 protein, CDR3 DNA, D gene, CDR3 length, clone size, J gene, V gene. A D gene is named only where the DNA matches it firmly. The size entry is marked missing in some rows and otherwise reads once, few, many or a size class.

CDR3 protein: CASSRKTSGSTDTQYF
CDR3 DNA: TGTGCCAGCAGTAGGAAGACTAGCGGGAGCACAGATACGCAGTATTTT
D gene: TRBD2
CDR3 length: 16
clone size: NA
J gene: TRBJ2-3
V gene: TRBV28

CDR3 protein: CALDQGLFF
CDR3 DNA: TGTGCGCTTGACCAGGGACTGTTTTTT
D gene: NA
CDR3 length: 9
clone size: NA
J gene: TRBJ1-4
V gene: TRBV15

CDR3 protein: CASSLAGTTQYF
CDR3 DNA: TGTGCCAGCAGTTTAGCGGGCACGACGCAGTATTTT
D gene: NA
CDR3 length: 12
clone size: once
J gene: TRBJ2-3
V gene: TRBV28

CDR3 protein: CASSWTSRETQYF
CDR3 DNA: TGTGCCAGCAGCTGGACTAGTCGAGAGACCCAGTACTTC
D gene: TRBD2
CDR3 length: 13
clone size: NA
J gene: TRBJ2-5
V gene: TRBV7-8

CDR3 protein: CSALGTSSNEQYF
CDR3 DNA: TGCAGCGCATTAGGGACTAGCTCGAACGAGCAGTACTTC
D gene: TRBD2
CDR3 length: 13
clone size: medium-sized
J gene: TRBJ2-7
V gene: TRBV29-1

CDR3 protein: CATRWGQGPSTDTQYF
CDR3 DNA: TGTGCCACCAGATGGGGACAGGGACCTAGCACAGATACGCAGTATTTT
D gene: TRBD1
CDR3 length: 16
clone size: NA
J gene: TRBJ2-3
V gene: TRBV15

CDR3 protein: CASRRRTGWDTEAFF
CDR3 DNA: TGTGCCAGCAGGCGCAGGACAGGTTGGGACACTGAAGCTTTCTTT
D gene: TRBD1
CDR3 length: 15
clone size: medium-sized
J gene: TRBJ1-1
V gene: TRBV27

CDR3 protein: CASSLSLSNYEQFF
CDR3 DNA: TGTGCCAGCTCACTATCGCTATCGAATTATGAGCAGTTCTTC
D gene: NA
CDR3 length: 14
clone size: NA
J gene: TRBJ2-1
V gene: TRBV18

CDR3 protein: CASQTGTGDYEQFF
CDR3 DNA: TGTGCCAGCCAGACCGGGACTGGAGATTATGAGCAGTTCTTC
D gene: NA
CDR3 length: 14
clone size: NA
J gene: TRBJ2-1
V gene: TRBV11-2

CDR3 protein: CASSLGATEAFF
CDR3 DNA: TGTGCCAGCAGCTTAGGGGCAACGGAAGCTTTCTTT
D gene: NA
CDR3 length: 12
clone size: NA
J gene: TRBJ1-1
V gene: TRBV7-9

CDR3 protein: CASSAPAAAGGPNEQFF
CDR3 DNA: TGTGCCAGCAGCGCCCCCGCAGCGGCGGGGGGGCCTAATGAGCAGTTCTTC
D gene: TRBD2
CDR3 length: 17
clone size: NA
J gene: TRBJ2-1
V gene: TRBV9

CDR3 protein: CASITDRGMNTEAFF
CDR3 DNA: TGTGCCAGCATTACGGACAGGGGAATGAACACTGAAGCTTTCTTT
D gene: TRBD1
CDR3 length: 15
clone size: once
J gene: TRBJ1-1
V gene: TRBV2

CDR3 protein: CASSVGHSRGDYGYTF
CDR3 DNA: TGTGCCAGCAGCGTCGGACACAGCAGGGGTGACTATGGCTACACCTTC
D gene: NA
CDR3 length: 16
clone size: NA
J gene: TRBJ1-2
V gene: TRBV21-1

CDR3 protein: CASSMGTSGKNEQYF
CDR3 DNA: TGTGCCAGCAGCATGGGGACTAGCGGGAAAAACGAGCAGTACTTC
D gene: TRBD2
CDR3 length: 15
clone size: NA
J gene: TRBJ2-7
V gene: TRBV27

CDR3 protein: CAWSGGSFPGELFF
CDR3 DNA: TGTGCCTGGAGCGGCGGGAGTTTTCCCGGGGAGCTGTTTTTT
D gene: TRBD2
CDR3 length: 14
clone size: once
J gene: TRBJ2-2
V gene: TRBV30

CDR3 protein: CASTYWDSREAFF
CDR3 DNA: TGTGCCAGCACCTACTGGGACTCGAGGGAAGCTTTCTTT
D gene: NA
CDR3 length: 13
clone size: NA
J gene: TRBJ1-1
V gene: TRBV11-2

CDR3 protein: CASSPRTGMNTEAFF
CDR3 DNA: TGTGCCAGCAGCCCCCGGACAGGGATGAACACTGAAGCTTTCTTT
D gene: TRBD1
CDR3 length: 15
clone size: few
J gene: TRBJ1-1
V gene: TRBV7-9

CDR3 protein: CASSLARYHSPLHF
CDR3 DNA: TGTGCCAGCAGTTTGGCTAGATACCATTCACCCCTCCACTTT
D gene: NA
CDR3 length: 14
clone size: NA
J gene: TRBJ1-6
V gene: TRBV27

CDR3 protein: CASSFDWSSYNEQFF
CDR3 DNA: TGTGCCAGCAGCTTCGACTGGAGCTCCTACAATGAGCAGTTCTTC
D gene: NA
CDR3 length: 15
clone size: NA
J gene: TRBJ2-1
V gene: TRBV5-5

CDR3 protein: CASSVGGGDNSPLHF
CDR3 DNA: TGTGCCAGCAGCGTAGGTGGAGGGGATAATTCACCCCTCCACTTT
D gene: NA
CDR3 length: 15
clone size: NA
J gene: TRBJ1-6
V gene: TRBV9

CDR3 protein: CASSTRGEQYF
CDR3 DNA: TGTGCCAGCAGCACAAGGGGGGAGCAGTACTTC
D gene: NA
CDR3 length: 11
clone size: NA
J gene: TRBJ2-7
V gene: TRBV6-5

CDR3 protein: CASSVGTSGGLETQYF
CDR3 DNA: TGTGCCAGCAGCGTAGGGACTAGCGGGGGATTGGAGACCCAGTACTTC
D gene: TRBD2
CDR3 length: 16
clone size: few
J gene: TRBJ2-5
V gene: TRBV9

CDR3 protein: CATSRGIAGGPHTGELFF
CDR3 DNA: TGTGCCACCAGCCGCGGAATAGCGGGAGGGCCACACACCGGGGAGCTGTTTTTT
D gene: TRBD2
CDR3 length: 18
clone size: NA
J gene: TRBJ2-2
V gene: TRBV24-1

CDR3 protein: CASSLNGAGRDTGELFF
CDR3 DNA: TGTGCCAGCAGCTTAAATGGTGCAGGGAGGGACACCGGGGAGCTGTTTTTT
D gene: TRBD2
CDR3 length: 17
clone size: few
J gene: TRBJ2-2
V gene: TRBV7-2

CDR3 protein: CSAGDNEQFF
CDR3 DNA: TGCAGCGCCGGGGACAATGAGCAGTTCTTC
D gene: NA
CDR3 length: 10
clone size: few
J gene: TRBJ2-1
V gene: TRBV29-1

CDR3 protein: CASSSVAGGPKQYF
CDR3 DNA: TGTGCCAGCAGCTCCGTAGCGGGGGGGCCTAAGCAGTACTTC
D gene: TRBD2
CDR3 length: 14
clone size: NA
J gene: TRBJ2-7
V gene: TRBV13

CDR3 protein: CASTPGLAFQETQYF
CDR3 DNA: TGTGCCAGCACCCCGGGACTAGCCTTCCAAGAGACCCAGTACTTC
D gene: TRBD2
CDR3 length: 15
clone size: NA
J gene: TRBJ2-5
V gene: TRBV6-5

CDR3 protein: CASSLEGASSYNEQFF
CDR3 DNA: TGTGCCAGCAGCTTGGAGGGAGCGTCCTCCTACAATGAGCAGTTCTTC
D gene: NA
CDR3 length: 16
clone size: NA
J gene: TRBJ2-1
V gene: TRBV5-4

CDR3 protein: CASSLGRVETQYF
CDR3 DNA: TGTGCCAGCAGCTTAGGCCGGGTGGAGACCCAGTACTTC
D gene: NA
CDR3 length: 13
clone size: NA
J gene: TRBJ2-5
V gene: TRBV11-2

CDR3 protein: CASSEGQGSEKLFF
CDR3 DNA: TGCGCCAGCAGCGAAGGACAGGGAAGTGAAAAACTGTTTTTT
D gene: TRBD1
CDR3 length: 14
clone size: NA
J gene: TRBJ1-4
V gene: TRBV5-1

CDR3 protein: CASSEMAGPTDTQYF
CDR3 DNA: TGTGCCAGCAGTGAAATGGCAGGCCCCACAGATACGCAGTATTTT
D gene: NA
CDR3 length: 15
clone size: NA
J gene: TRBJ2-3
V gene: TRBV2

CDR3 protein: CASSPQGVVSYEQYF
CDR3 DNA: TGTGCCAGCAGTCCCCAGGGGGTAGTCTCCTACGAGCAGTACTTC
D gene: TRBD1
CDR3 length: 15
clone size: NA
J gene: TRBJ2-7
V gene: TRBV27

CDR3 protein: CASSQGGRDPYGYTF
CDR3 DNA: TGCGCCAGCAGCCAAGGAGGGCGGGATCCCTATGGCTACACCTTC
D gene: NA
CDR3 length: 15
clone size: once
J gene: TRBJ1-2
V gene: TRBV4-1

CDR3 protein: CASSQSGSSYEQYF
CDR3 DNA: TGTGCCAGCAGCCAGAGCGGTAGCTCCTACGAGCAGTACTTC
D gene: NA
CDR3 length: 14
clone size: few
J gene: TRBJ2-7
V gene: TRBV4-2

CDR3 protein: CASRVTGATTKQYF
CDR3 DNA: TGTGCCAGCAGGGTAACCGGAGCTACGACGAAGCAGTACTTC
D gene: NA
CDR3 length: 14
clone size: once
J gene: TRBJ2-7
V gene: TRBV5-8

CDR3 protein: CASSLSAGAQYEQYF
CDR3 DNA: TGTGCCAGCAGTTTATCGGCAGGGGCTCAGTACGAGCAGTACTTC
D gene: NA
CDR3 length: 15
clone size: NA
J gene: TRBJ2-7
V gene: TRBV27

CDR3 protein: CASSMRARSGELFF
CDR3 DNA: TGTGCCAGTAGTATGAGGGCGCGTTCCGGGGAGCTGTTTTTT
D gene: NA
CDR3 length: 14
clone size: NA
J gene: TRBJ2-2
V gene: TRBV19

CDR3 protein: CASSEQGFQGAPLHF
CDR3 DNA: TGTGCCAGCAGTGAGCAAGGGTTCCAGGGGGCTCCCCTCCACTTT
D gene: TRBD1
CDR3 length: 15
clone size: NA
J gene: TRBJ1-6
V gene: TRBV2

CDR3 protein: CASSPGAPADTQYF
CDR3 DNA: TGTGCCAGCTCACCAGGGGCCCCGGCAGATACGCAGTATTTT
D gene: NA
CDR3 length: 14
clone size: NA
J gene: TRBJ2-3
V gene: TRBV18

CDR3 protein: CASSQDSSGGYNEQFF
CDR3 DNA: TGCGCCAGCAGCCAAGATTCTAGCGGGGGCTACAATGAGCAGTTCTTC
D gene: TRBD2
CDR3 length: 16
clone size: NA
J gene: TRBJ2-1
V gene: TRBV4-1

CDR3 protein: CASSPWGEVYEQYF
CDR3 DNA: TGCGCCAGCAGCCCGTGGGGGGAGGTCTACGAGCAGTACTTC
D gene: NA
CDR3 length: 14
clone size: once
J gene: TRBJ2-7
V gene: TRBV5-1

CDR3 protein: CASSYLGTSRGYTF
CDR3 DNA: TGTGCCAGCAGTTATCTAGGGACATCGCGGGGCTACACCTTC
D gene: NA
CDR3 length: 14
clone size: few
J gene: TRBJ1-2
V gene: TRBV6-6

CDR3 protein: CASRDSNNSPLHF
CDR3 DNA: TGTGCCAGCAGGGACAGCAATAATTCACCCCTCCACTTT
D gene: NA
CDR3 length: 13
clone size: few
J gene: TRBJ1-6
V gene: TRBV5-5

CDR3 protein: CASSRRTGEAGELFF
CDR3 DNA: TGCGCCAGCAGCCGTCGGACAGGGGAGGCCGGGGAGCTGTTTTTT
D gene: TRBD1
CDR3 length: 15
clone size: once
J gene: TRBJ2-2
V gene: TRBV10-2

CDR3 protein: CATSRSGNEQFF
CDR3 DNA: TGTGCCACCAGTCGCTCAGGCAATGAGCAGTTCTTC
D gene: NA
CDR3 length: 12
clone size: few
J gene: TRBJ2-1
V gene: TRBV24-1

CDR3 protein: CASSGGDSYTF
CDR3 DNA: TGTGCCAGCAGCGGGGGCGACAGCTACACCTTC
D gene: NA
CDR3 length: 11
clone size: NA
J gene: TRBJ1-2
V gene: TRBV9

CDR3 protein: CASSGGNRQFYEQYF
CDR3 DNA: TGTGCCAGTAGTGGGGGGAACAGACAGTTCTACGAGCAGTACTTC
D gene: NA
CDR3 length: 15
clone size: NA
J gene: TRBJ2-7
V gene: TRBV19

CDR3 protein: CASSLAGGVEAFF
CDR3 DNA: TGTGCCAGCAGTTTGGCAGGGGGCGTTGAAGCTTTCTTT
D gene: TRBD1
CDR3 length: 13
clone size: NA
J gene: TRBJ1-1
V gene: TRBV12-3/TRBV12-4

CDR3 protein: CASSPLTGYEQYF
CDR3 DNA: TGTGCCAGCAGCCCCTTAACAGGCTACGAGCAGTACTTC
D gene: NA
CDR3 length: 13
clone size: NA
J gene: TRBJ2-7
V gene: TRBV3-1/TRBV3-2

CDR3 protein: CASSVGGFDLGGPRPPLHF
CDR3 DNA: TGTGCCAGCAGCGTGGGGGGGTTCGACCTGGGAGGGCCCCGGCCACCCCTCCACTTT
D gene: NA
CDR3 length: 19
clone size: NA
J gene: TRBJ1-6
V gene: TRBV9

CDR3 protein: CASSYMAEYGYTF
CDR3 DNA: TGTGCCAGCAGTTACATGGCAGAATATGGCTACACCTTC
D gene: NA
CDR3 length: 13
clone size: few
J gene: TRBJ1-2
V gene: TRBV6-5

CDR3 protein: CASRPTRTGPTDTQYF
CDR3 DNA: TGTGCCAGCAGACCAACCCGGACAGGCCCCACAGATACGCAGTATTTT
D gene: TRBD1
CDR3 length: 16
clone size: NA
J gene: TRBJ2-3
V gene: TRBV9